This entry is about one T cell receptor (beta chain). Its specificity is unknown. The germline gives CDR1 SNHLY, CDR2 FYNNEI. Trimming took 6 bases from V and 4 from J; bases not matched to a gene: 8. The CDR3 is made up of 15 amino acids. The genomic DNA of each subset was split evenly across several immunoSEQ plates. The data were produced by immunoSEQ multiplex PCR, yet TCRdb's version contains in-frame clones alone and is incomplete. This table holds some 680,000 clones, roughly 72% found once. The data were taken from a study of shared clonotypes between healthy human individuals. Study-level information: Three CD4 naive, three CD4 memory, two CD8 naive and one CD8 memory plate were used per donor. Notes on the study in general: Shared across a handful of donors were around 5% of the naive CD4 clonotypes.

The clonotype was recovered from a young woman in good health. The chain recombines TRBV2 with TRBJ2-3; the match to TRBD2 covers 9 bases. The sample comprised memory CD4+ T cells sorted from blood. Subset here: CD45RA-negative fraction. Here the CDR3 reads CASRSDGGRADTQYF. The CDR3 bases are TGTGCCAGCAGATCCGACGGCGGGAGGGCAGATACGCAGTATTTT.